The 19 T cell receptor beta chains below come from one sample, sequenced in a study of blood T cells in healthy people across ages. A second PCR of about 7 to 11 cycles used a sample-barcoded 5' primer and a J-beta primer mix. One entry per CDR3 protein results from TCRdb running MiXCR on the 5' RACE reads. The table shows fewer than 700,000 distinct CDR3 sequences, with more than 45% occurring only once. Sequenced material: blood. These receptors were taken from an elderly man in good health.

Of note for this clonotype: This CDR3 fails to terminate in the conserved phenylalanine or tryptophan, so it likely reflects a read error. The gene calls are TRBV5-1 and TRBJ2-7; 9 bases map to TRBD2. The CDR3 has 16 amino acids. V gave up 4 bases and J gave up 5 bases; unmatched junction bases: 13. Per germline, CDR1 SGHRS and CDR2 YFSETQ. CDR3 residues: CASSPGGTSLSHEQYC. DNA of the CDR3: TGCGCCAGCAGCCCGGGGGGGACTAGCTTATCCCACGAGCAGTACTGC.

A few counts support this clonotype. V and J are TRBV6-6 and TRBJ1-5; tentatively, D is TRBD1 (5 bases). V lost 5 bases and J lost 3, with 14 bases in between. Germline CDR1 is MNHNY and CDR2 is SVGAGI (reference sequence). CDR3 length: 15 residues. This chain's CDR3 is CASSTWDGVNQPQHF. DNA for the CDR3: TGTGCCAGCAGTACCTGGGACGGGGTCAATCAGCCCCAGCATTTT.

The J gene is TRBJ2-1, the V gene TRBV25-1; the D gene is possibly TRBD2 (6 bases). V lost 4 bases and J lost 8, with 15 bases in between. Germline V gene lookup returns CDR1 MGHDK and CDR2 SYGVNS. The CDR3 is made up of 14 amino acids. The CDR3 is CASSAHTTRDEQFF. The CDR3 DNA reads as TGTGCCAGCAGTGCACACACGACTAGGGATGAGCAGTTCTTC. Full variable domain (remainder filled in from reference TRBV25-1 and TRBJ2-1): EADIYQTPRYLVIGTGKKITLECSQTMGHDKMYWYQQDPGMELHLIHYSYGVNSTEKGDLSSESTVSRIRTEHFPLTLESARPSHTSQYLCASSAHTTRDEQFFGPGTRLTVL.

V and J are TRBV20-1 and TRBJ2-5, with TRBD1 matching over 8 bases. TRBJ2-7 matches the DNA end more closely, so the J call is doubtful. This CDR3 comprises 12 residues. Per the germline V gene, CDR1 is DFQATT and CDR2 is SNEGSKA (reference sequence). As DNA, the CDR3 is TGCAGTGCAACGGGACAGGAGGGCGAGCAGTACTTC. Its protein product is CSATGQEGEQYF.

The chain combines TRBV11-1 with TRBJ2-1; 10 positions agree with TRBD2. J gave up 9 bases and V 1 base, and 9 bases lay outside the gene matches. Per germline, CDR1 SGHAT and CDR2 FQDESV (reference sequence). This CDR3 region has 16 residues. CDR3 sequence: CASSLVWSSGGSEQFF. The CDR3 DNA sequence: TGTGCCAGCAGCTTAGTTTGGTCTAGCGGGGGTAGTGAGCAGTTCTTC.

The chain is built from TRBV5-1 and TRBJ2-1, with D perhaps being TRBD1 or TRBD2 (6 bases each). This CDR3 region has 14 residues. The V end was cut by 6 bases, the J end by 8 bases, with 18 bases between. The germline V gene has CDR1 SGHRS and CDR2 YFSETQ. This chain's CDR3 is CASKRGSGVHEQFF. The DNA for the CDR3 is TGCGCCAGCAAGAGGGGGTCGGGAGTCCATGAGCAGTTCTTC.

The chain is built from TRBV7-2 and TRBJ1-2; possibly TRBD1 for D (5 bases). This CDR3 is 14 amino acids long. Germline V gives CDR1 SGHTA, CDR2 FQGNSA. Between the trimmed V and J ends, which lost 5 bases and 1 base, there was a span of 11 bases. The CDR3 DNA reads TGTGCCAGCAGCCCGGGGCCGGGTAACTATGGCTACACCTTC. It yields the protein CASSPGPGNYGYTF.

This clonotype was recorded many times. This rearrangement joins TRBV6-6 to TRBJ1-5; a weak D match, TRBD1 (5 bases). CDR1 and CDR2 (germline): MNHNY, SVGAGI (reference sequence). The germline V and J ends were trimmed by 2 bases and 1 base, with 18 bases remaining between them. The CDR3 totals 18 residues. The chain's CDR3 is CASSYPEWGEGSNQPQHF. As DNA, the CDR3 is TGTGCCAGCAGTTACCCCGAGTGGGGGGAGGGGAGCAATCAGCCCCAGCATTTT.

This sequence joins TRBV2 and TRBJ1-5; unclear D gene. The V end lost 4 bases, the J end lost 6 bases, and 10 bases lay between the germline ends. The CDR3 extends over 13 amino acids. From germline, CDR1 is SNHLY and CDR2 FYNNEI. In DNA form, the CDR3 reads TGTGCCAGCAGTGGAAGGGTTGGTCAGCCCCAGCATTTT. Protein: CASSGRVGQPQHF.

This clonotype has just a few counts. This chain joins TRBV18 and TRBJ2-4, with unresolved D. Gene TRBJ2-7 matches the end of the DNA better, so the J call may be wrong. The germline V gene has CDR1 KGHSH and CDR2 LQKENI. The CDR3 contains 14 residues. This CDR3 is CASSPSISTYEQYF. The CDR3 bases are TGTGCCAGCTCACCTAGTATTAGTACCTACGAGCAGTACTTC.

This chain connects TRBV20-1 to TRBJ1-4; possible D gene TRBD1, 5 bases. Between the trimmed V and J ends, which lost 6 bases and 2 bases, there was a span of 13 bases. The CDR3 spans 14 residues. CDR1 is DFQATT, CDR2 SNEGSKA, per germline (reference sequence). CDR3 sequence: CSATAGVTNEKLFF. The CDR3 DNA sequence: TGCAGTGCAACCGCGGGGGTCACTAATGAAAAACTGTTTTTT.

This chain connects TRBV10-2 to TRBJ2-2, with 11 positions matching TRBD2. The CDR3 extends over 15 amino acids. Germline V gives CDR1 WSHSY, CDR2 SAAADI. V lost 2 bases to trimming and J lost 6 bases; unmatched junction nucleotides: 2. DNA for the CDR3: TGCGCCAGCAGTGAGCCTAGCGGGGGGCCCGGGGAGCTGTTTTTT. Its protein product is CASSEPSGGPGELFF.

CDR3 nucleotide sequence: TGCGCCAGCAGCTTGGCCGGGGGGGCGGCAGATACGCAGTATTTT. Translating gives CASSLAGGAADTQYF. This rearrangement joins TRBV5-1 to TRBJ2-3; 8 positions agree with TRBD2. Germline CDR1 SGHRS, CDR2 YFSETQ. CDR3 length: 15 amino acids. V was clipped by 0 bases and J by 4 bases; unmatched bases: 4.

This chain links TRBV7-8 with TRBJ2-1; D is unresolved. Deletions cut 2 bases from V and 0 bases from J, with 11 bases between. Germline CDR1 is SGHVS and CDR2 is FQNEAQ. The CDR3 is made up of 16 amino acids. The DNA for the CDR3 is TGTGCCAGCAGCTTACGGGCCGTTAGCTCCTACAATGAGCAGTTCTTC. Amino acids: CASSLRAVSSYNEQFF.

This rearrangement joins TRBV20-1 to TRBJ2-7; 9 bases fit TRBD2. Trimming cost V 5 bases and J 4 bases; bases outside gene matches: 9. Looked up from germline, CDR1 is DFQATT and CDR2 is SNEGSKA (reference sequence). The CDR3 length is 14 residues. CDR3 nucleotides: TGCAGTGCTGAGGGCGGGAGGGCCATTTACGAGCAGTACTTC. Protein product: CSAEGGRAIYEQYF.

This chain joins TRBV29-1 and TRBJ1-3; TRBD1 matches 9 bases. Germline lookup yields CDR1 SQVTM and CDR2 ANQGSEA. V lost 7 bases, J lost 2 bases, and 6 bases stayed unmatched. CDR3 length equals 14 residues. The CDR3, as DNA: TGCAGCGCCAAACAGGGGGCAGCTGGAAACACCATATATTTT. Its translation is CSAKQGAAGNTIYF.

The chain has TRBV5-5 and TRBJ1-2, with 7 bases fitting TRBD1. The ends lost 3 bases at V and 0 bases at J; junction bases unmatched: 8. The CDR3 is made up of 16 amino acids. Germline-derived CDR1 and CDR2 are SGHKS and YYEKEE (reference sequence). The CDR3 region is CASSSSGTAANYGYTF. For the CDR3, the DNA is TGTGCCAGCAGCTCCTCCGGGACAGCAGCTAACTATGGCTACACCTTC.

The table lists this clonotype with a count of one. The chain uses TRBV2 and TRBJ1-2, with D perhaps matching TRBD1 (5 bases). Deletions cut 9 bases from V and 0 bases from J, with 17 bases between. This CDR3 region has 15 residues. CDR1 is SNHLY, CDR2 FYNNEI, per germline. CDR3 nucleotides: TGTGCCAGGTCTTCGAACGAGGGGTCTAACTATGGCTACACCTTC. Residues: CARSSNEGSNYGYTF.

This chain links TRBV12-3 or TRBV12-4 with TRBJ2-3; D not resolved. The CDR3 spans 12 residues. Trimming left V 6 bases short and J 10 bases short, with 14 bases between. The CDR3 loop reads CASRYPRHPQYF. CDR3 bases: TGTGCCAGCAGATACCCACGGCATCCGCAGTATTTT.